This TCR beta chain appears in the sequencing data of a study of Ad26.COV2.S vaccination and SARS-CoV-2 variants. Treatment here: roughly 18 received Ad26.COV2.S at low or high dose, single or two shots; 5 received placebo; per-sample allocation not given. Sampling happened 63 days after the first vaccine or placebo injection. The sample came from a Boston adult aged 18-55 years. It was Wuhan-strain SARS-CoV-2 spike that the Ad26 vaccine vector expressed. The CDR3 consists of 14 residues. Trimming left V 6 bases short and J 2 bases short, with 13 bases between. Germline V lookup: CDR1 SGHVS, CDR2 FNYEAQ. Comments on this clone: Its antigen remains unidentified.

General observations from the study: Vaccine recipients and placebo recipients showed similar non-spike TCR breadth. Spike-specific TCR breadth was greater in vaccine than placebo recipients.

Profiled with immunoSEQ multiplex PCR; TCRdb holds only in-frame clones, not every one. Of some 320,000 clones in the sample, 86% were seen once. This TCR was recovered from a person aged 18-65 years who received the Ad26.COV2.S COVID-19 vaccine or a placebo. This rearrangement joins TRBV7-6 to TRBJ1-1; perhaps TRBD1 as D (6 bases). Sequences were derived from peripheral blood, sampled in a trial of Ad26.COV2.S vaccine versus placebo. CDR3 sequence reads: CASSPGTSNTEAFF. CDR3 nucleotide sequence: TGTGCCAGCAGTCCAGGGACAAGCAACACTGAAGCTTTCTTT.